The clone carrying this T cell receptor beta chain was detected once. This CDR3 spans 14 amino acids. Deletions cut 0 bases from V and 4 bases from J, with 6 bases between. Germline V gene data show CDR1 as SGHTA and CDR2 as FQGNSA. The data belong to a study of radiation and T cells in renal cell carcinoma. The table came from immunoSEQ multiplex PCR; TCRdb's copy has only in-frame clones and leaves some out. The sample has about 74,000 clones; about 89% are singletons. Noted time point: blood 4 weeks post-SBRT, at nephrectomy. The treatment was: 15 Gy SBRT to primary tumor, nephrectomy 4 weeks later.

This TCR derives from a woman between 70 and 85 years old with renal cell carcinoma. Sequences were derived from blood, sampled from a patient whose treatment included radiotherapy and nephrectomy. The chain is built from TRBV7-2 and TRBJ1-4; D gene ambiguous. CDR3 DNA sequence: TGTGCCAGCAGCTTAGCCAGTCTTAATGAAAAACTGTTTTTT. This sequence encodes CASSLASLNEKLFF.